The clone carrying this TCR beta chain was counted many times. Each CDR3 protein gets one entry after TCRdb re-called the 5' RACE reads with MiXCR. The repertoire holds 40,000 to 50,000 distinct CDR3 sequences, with about a tenth as singletons. The data were obtained in a study of neurological immune-mediated disorders. V was trimmed by 6 bases and J by 3 bases, leaving 15 bases between them. Germline CDR1 reads SQVTM; CDR2 reads ANQGSEA. This CDR3 region has 13 residues. The sample was PBMCs. This sequence was found in a woman in her 40s with HTLV-1-associated myelopathy (HAM/TSP). V and J are TRBV29-1 and TRBJ2-7, with D tentatively TRBD1 (6 bases). Here the CDR3 reads CSVGAVKDYEQYF. DNA for the CDR3: TGCAGCGTGGGGGCCGTGAAGGACTACGAGCAGTACTTC.